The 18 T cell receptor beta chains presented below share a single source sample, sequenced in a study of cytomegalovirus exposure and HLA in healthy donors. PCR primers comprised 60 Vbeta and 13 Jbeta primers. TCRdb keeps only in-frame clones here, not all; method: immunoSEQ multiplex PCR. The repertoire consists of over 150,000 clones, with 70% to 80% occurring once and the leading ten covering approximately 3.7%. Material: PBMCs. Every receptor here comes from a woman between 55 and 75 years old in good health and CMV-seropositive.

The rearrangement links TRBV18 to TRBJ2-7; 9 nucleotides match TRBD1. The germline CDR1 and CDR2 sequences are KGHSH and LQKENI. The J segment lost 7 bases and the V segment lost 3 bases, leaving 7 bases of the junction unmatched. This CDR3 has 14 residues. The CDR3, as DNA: TGTGCCAGCTCACCCTGGACAGGGGAGAAAGAGCAGTACTTC. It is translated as CASSPWTGEKEQYF.

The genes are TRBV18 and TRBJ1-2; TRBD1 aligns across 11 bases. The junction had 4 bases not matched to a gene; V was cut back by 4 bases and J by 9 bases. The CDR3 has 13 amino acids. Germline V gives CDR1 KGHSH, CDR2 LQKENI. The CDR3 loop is CASSRDRGGSYTF. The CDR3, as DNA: TGTGCCAGCTCACGGGACAGGGGGGGAAGCTACACCTTC. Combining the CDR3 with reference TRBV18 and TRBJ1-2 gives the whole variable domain NAGVMQNPRHLVRRRGQEARLRCSPMKGHSHVYWYRQLPEEGLKFMVYLQKENIIDESGMPKERFSAEFPKEGPSILRIQQVVRGDSAAYFCASSRDRGGSYTFGSGTRLTVV.

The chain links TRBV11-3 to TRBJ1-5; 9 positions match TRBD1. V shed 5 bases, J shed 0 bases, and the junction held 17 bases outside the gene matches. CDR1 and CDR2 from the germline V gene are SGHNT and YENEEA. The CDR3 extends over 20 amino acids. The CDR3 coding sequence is TGTGCCAGCAGCCTACTATACGGGACAGGGTGTCTTTATAGCAATCAGCCCCAGCATTTT. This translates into CASSLLYGTGCLYSNQPQHF. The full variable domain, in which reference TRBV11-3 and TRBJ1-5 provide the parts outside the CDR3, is EAGVVQSPRYKIIEKKQPVAFWCNPISGHNTLYWYLQNLGQGPELLIRYENEEAVDDSQLPKDRFSAERLKGVDSTLKIQPAELGDSAVYLCASSLLYGTGCLYSNQPQHFGDGTRLSIL.

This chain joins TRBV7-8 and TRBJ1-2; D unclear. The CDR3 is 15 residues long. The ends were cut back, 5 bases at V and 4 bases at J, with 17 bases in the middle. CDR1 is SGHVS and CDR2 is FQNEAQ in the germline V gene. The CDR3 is CASSPWATSSYGYTF. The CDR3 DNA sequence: TGTGCCAGCAGCCCTTGGGCAACCTCAAGCTATGGCTACACCTTC.

The CDR3 nucleotides are TGTGCCAGCAGCTTGGGGGACAGGTGGCACGAGCAGTACTTC. Translation gives CASSLGDRWHEQYF. This chain connects TRBV5-6 to TRBJ2-7, with 8 bases identical to TRBD1. This CDR3 is 14 amino acids long. V lost 0 bases, J lost 5 bases, and 4 bases stayed unmatched. Germline lookup yields CDR1 SGHDT and CDR2 YYEEEE.

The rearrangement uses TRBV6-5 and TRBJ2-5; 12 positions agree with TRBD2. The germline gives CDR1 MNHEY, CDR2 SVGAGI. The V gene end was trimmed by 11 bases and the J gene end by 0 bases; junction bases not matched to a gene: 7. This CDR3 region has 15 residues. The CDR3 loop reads CASRTSGVYQETQYF. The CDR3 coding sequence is TGTGCCTCACGGACTAGCGGGGTTTACCAAGAGACCCAGTACTTC.

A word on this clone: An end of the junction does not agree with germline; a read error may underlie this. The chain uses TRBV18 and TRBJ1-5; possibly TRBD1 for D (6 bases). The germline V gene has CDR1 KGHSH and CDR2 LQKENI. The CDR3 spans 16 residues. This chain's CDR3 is CASSPQGARSNQPQHF. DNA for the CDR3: TGTGCCAGCTCTCCACAGGGAGCACGTAGCAATCAGCCCCAGCATTTT.

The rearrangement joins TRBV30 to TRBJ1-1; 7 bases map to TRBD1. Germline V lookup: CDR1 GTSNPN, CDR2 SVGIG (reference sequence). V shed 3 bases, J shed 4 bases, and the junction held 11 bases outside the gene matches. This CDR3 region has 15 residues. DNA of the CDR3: TGTGCCTGGAGCGACCCTACAGGGGCGCGCACTGAAGCTTTCTTT. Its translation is CAWSDPTGARTEAFF.

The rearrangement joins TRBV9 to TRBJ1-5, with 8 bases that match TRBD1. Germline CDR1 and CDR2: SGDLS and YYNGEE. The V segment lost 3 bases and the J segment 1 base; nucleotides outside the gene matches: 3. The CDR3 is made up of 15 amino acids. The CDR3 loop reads CASSGTGMSNQPQHF. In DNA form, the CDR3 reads TGTGCCAGCAGCGGGACAGGGATGAGCAATCAGCCCCAGCATTTT.

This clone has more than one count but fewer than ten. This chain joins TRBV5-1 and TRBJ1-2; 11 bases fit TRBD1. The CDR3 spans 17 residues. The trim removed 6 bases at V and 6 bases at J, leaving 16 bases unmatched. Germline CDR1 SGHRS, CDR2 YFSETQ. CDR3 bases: TGCGCCAGCACCCAGACCGGGACAGGGGGTAAGGTCGATGGCTACACCTTC. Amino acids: CASTQTGTGGKVDGYTF. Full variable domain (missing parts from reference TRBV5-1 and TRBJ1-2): KAGVTQTPRYLIKTRGQQVTLSCSPISGHRSVSWYQQTPGQGLQFLFEYFSETQRNKGNFPGRFSGRQFSNSRSEMNVSTLELGDSALYLCASTQTGTGGKVDGYTFGSGTRLTVV.

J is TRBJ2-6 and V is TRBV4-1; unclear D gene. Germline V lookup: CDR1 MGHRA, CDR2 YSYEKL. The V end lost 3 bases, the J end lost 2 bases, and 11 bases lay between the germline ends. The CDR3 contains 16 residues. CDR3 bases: TGCGCCAGCAGCCACACGGTAGTAGCTGGGGCCAACGTCCTGACTTTC. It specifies CASSHTVVAGANVLTF.

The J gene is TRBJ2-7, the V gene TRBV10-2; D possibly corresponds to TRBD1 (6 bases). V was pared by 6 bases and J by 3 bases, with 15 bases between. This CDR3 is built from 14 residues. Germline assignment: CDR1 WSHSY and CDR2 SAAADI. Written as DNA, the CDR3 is TGCGCCAGCAGCCCTTATGCGACAGGCTACGAGCAGTACTTC. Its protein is CASSPYATGYEQYF.

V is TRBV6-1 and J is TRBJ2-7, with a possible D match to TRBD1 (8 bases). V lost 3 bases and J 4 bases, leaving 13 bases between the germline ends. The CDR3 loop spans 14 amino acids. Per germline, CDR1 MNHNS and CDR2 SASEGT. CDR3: CASSDGQGGYEQYF. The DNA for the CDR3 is TGTGCCAGCAGTGACGGACAGGGAGGGTACGAGCAGTACTTC.

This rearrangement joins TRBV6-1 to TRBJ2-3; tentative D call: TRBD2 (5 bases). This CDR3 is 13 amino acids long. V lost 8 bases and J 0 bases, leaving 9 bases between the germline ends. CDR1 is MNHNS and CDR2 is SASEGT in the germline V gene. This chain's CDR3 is CASDPGSTDTQYF. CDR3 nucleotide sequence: TGTGCCAGCGACCCGGGGAGCACAGATACGCAGTATTTT.

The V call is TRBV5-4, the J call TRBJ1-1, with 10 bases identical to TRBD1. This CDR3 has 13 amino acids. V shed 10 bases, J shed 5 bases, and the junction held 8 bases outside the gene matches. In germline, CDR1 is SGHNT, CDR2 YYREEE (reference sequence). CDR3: CAQTGQGLTEAFF. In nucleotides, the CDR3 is TGTGCCCAGACGGGACAGGGGTTGACTGAAGCTTTCTTT.

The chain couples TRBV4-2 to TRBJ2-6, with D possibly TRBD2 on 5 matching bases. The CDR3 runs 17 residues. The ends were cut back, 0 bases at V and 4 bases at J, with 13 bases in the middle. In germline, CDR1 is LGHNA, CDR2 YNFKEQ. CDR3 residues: CASSQDSGIRGANVLTF. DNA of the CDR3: TGTGCCAGCAGCCAAGATTCGGGGATAAGAGGGGCCAACGTCCTGACTTTC.

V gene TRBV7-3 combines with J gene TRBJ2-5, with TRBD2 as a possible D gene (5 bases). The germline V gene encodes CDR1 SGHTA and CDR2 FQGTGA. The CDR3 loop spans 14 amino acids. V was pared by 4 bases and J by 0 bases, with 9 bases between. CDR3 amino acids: CASSSVGNQETQYF. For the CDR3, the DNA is TGTGCCAGCAGCTCGGTCGGGAACCAAGAGACCCAGTACTTC.

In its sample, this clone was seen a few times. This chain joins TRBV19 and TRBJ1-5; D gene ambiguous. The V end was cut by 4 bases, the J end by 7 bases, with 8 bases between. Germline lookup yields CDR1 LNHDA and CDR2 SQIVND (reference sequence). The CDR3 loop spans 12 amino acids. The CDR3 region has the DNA TGTGCCAGTAGTAGAGGAACCCAGCCCCAGCATTTT. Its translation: CASSRGTQPQHF.